This T cell receptor (beta chain) derives from a study of T cell responses to AZD1222 COVID-19 vaccine. The overall study: Second-dose timings of about 4 or about 12 weeks were pooled.

CDR3 length equals 15 residues. CDR1 KGHDR and CDR2 SFDVKD come from the germline V gene. The ends lost 5 bases at V and 5 bases at J; junction bases unmatched: 10. Profiled with immunoSEQ multiplex PCR; TCRdb holds only in-frame clones, not every one. The sample consists of approximately 130,000 clones, 80% to 95% of them appearing once. The sequence derives from an adult in good health. The source material was peripheral blood, sampled on day 0 of AZD1222 vaccination. The chain uses TRBV24-1 and TRBJ2-7; TRBD2 agrees at 8 bases. Here the CDR3 reads CATSGFTAGDHEQYF. The CDR3 DNA reads as TGTGCCACCAGTGGTTTCACAGCGGGAGACCACGAGCAGTACTTC.